These 32 T cell receptor beta chains share one sample of origin, sequenced in a study of blood T cell repertoires in COVID-19 (dated by TCRdb to 2018 to 2020). The receptor library was made with the immunoSEQ multiplex PCR assay. Entries here come from immuneACCESS through TCRdb and include only in-frame sequences with V and J called. Some clones fail to appear in such tables; in the studies checked, an unresolved V gene covers under half of the shortfall, and the cause of the remainder is unknown. This sample gives around 50,000 clones in total; 87% of them show up just once. The ten most abundant clones make up 22% of the sample. Sequenced sample: peripheral blood. The receptors originated from a woman over 75 with COVID-19, enrolled during active disease.

In its sample, this clone was seen a few times. This chain joins TRBV27 and TRBJ2-7, with a tentative D call TRBD2 (6 bases). The CDR3 runs 14 residues. Germline CDR1 is MNHEY and CDR2 is SMNVEV (reference sequence). The V and J ends lost 8 bases and 3 bases respectively, with 17 bases between them. In DNA, the CDR3 is TGTGCCAGCCGGGTAGGGGAGGCGTTCTACGAGCAGTACTTC. It codes for CASRVGEAFYEQYF.

The chain links TRBV19 to TRBJ1-2; D remains unclear. CDR1 and CDR2 from the germline V gene are LNHDA and SQIVND (reference sequence). The germline V and J ends were trimmed by 2 bases and 2 bases, with 9 bases remaining between them. The CDR3 runs 14 residues. CDR3 amino acids: CASSIFRGNYGYTF. The DNA for the CDR3 is TGTGCCAGTAGTATATTCCGAGGGAACTATGGCTACACCTTC.

This chain joins TRBV3-1 (or the pseudogene TRBV3-2) and TRBJ2-2; tentative D call: TRBD2 (6 bases). Trimming pared 5 bases from V and 2 bases from J, leaving 15 bases between. The CDR3 covers 16 residues. The germline V gene has CDR1 LGHDT and CDR2 YNNKEL (reference sequence). The CDR3 loop reads CASSLSGVGNTGELFF. CDR3 in DNA: TGTGCCAGCAGCTTATCGGGGGTCGGAAACACCGGGGAGCTGTTTTTT.

The gene calls are TRBV20-1 and TRBJ2-7; a possible D gene is TRBD1 (6 bases). The ends were cut back, 6 bases at V and 2 bases at J, with 8 bases in the middle. Germline assignment: CDR1 DFQATT and CDR2 SNEGSKA (reference sequence). The CDR3 totals 11 residues. The CDR3 spells CSARDTYEQYF. The CDR3 DNA follows: TGCAGTGCCAGGGACACCTACGAGCAGTACTTC.

This clone was counted a few times. The chain employs TRBV18 and TRBJ2-7; 9 positions match TRBD1. This CDR3 has 17 residues. Germline CDR1 and CDR2: KGHSH and LQKENI. V shed 4 bases and J 3 bases; nucleotides not matched to a gene: 13. CDR3 sequence (DNA): TGTGCCAGCTCACAAAACCGGAGGACAGGGGATGGCTACGAGCAGTACTTC. Protein: CASSQNRRTGDGYEQYF.

This clone was seen only a few times. At one of its ends the junction is not consistent with the germline gene, which may arise from a read error. The chain employs TRBV28 and TRBJ1-1, with D perhaps TRBD1 (5 bases). The CDR3 runs to 11 residues. Per the germline V gene, CDR1 is MDHEN and CDR2 is SYDVKM. The CDR3 protein is CASSRAPGWFF. CDR3 nucleotide sequence: TGTGCCAGCAGTCGAGCGCCAGGGTGGTTTTTT.

This clone appeared a few times. J is TRBJ1-1 and V is TRBV2; 9 nucleotides match TRBD1. Germline assignment: CDR1 SNHLY and CDR2 FYNNEI. The CDR3 has 14 amino acids. V lost 6 bases to trimming and J lost 6 bases; unmatched junction nucleotides: 8. The CDR3 loop reads CASSPGQGRAEAFF. In DNA, the CDR3 is TGTGCCAGCAGCCCCGGACAGGGGCGGGCTGAAGCTTTCTTT.

V and J are TRBV6-6 and TRBJ2-5; D is possibly TRBD2 (6 bases). Germline-derived CDR1 and CDR2 are MNHNY and SVGAGI (reference sequence). The CDR3 length is 15 residues. Between the trimmed V and J ends, which lost 2 bases and 2 bases, there was a span of 12 bases. The CDR3 nucleotides read TGTGCCAGCAGTTACGTCGCGGGGTGGCAAGAGACCCAGTACTTC. Residues: CASSYVAGWQETQYF.

CDR3 in amino acids: CSDCNRGSSYEQYF. CDR3 DNA: TGCAGCGACTGCAATAGGGGCAGCTCCTACGAGCAGTACTTC. The genes are TRBV29-1 and TRBJ2-7; perhaps TRBD1 as D (5 bases). This CDR3 spans 14 amino acids. Trimming cost V 7 bases and J 0 bases, with 16 bases left between them. The germline V gene has CDR1 SQVTM and CDR2 ANQGSEA.

The DNA for the CDR3 is TGTGCCACCAAGAGCGGGGCACAGGGCCACTATGGCTACACCTTC. Encoded protein: CATKSGAQGHYGYTF. V is TRBV18 and J is TRBJ1-2; D possibly corresponds to TRBD1 (6 bases). The germline gives CDR1 KGHSH, CDR2 LQKENI. Trimming pared 10 bases from V and 3 bases from J, leaving 21 bases between. The CDR3 loop spans 15 amino acids.

The chain recombines TRBV28 with TRBJ1-1, with D perhaps TRBD1 (6 bases). Germline V gene data show CDR1 as MDHEN and CDR2 as SYDVKM. This CDR3 region has 14 residues. Trimming cost V 4 bases and J 6 bases, with 15 bases left between them. This CDR3 is CASSSPKAGAEAFF. The CDR3 DNA is TGTGCCAGCAGTTCCCCAAAAGCAGGGGCTGAAGCTTTCTTT.

This chain connects TRBV7-9 to TRBJ1-6; 8 nucleotides match TRBD1. CDR3 size: 12 residues. Looked up from germline, CDR1 is SEHNR and CDR2 is FQNEAQ (reference sequence). The CDR3 reads CALGDRPSSLHF. The CDR3 nucleotides read TGTGCTCTTGGGGACAGGCCCTCGTCCCTCCACTTT.

The chain employs TRBV9 and TRBJ1-2; 7 positions match TRBD1. The CDR3 covers 12 residues. The ends lost 7 bases at V and 4 bases at J; junction bases unmatched: 4. Germline V gene lookup returns CDR1 SGDLS and CDR2 YYNGEE. CDR3 bases: TGTGCCAGCTACGACAGGGCCTATGGCTACACCTTC. It specifies CASYDRAYGYTF.

The CDR3 DNA sequence: TGCGCCAGCAGCCAAGGGTTTTTCAGCGATAACACTGAAGCTTTCTTT. This gives the protein CASSQGFFSDNTEAFF. The rearrangement uses TRBV4-1 and TRBJ1-1, with D uncertain. Germline V gene sequence: CDR1 MGHRA, CDR2 YSYEKL. Trimming removed 1 base from V and 2 bases from J, with 14 bases in between. The CDR3 is 16 residues long.

V is TRBV7-9 and J is TRBJ1-2; 8 nucleotides align to TRBD1. Germline CDR1 reads SEHNR; CDR2 reads FQNEAQ (reference sequence). The V segment lost 5 bases and the J segment 6 bases; nucleotides outside the gene matches: 2. The CDR3 spans 12 residues. In DNA, the CDR3 is TGTGCCAGCAGCACGACAGGGGATGGCTACACCTTC. This translates into CASSTTGDGYTF.

The chain links TRBV19 to TRBJ2-7, with a weak D call TRBD2 (6 bases). In germline, CDR1 is LNHDA, CDR2 SQIVND (reference sequence). Deletions cut 5 bases from V and 6 bases from J, with 20 bases between. The CDR3 is 15 amino acids. The CDR3 reads CASSSGTPGDSEQYF. Here the CDR3 DNA reads TGTGCCAGTAGTTCAGGGACGCCTGGGGACTCCGAGCAGTACTTC.

This clone appeared a few times. The V call is TRBV2, the J call TRBJ1-4; a possible D gene is TRBD1 (6 bases). The germline gives CDR1 SNHLY, CDR2 FYNNEI. CDR3 size: 15 residues. Trimming left V 2 bases short and J 3 bases short, with 10 bases between. The CDR3 DNA sequence: TGTGCCAGCAGTGAAAGGGCAGGGGCTAATGAAAAACTGTTTTTT. Residues: CASSERAGANEKLFF. Full variable domain (rest looked up from reference TRBV2 and TRBJ1-4): EPEVTQTPSHQVTQMGQEVILRCVPISNHLYFYWYRQILGQKVEFLVSFYNNEISEKSEIFDDQFSVERPDGSNFTLKIRSTKLEDSAMYFCASSERAGANEKLFFGSGTQLSVL.

In DNA form, the CDR3 reads TGTGCCAGTAGTGAGGTGGGACAGCGCTACGAGCAGTACTTC. It yields the protein CASSEVGQRYEQYF. The chain employs TRBV19 and TRBJ2-7, with 7 positions matching TRBD1. CDR1 LNHDA and CDR2 SQIVND come from the germline V gene (reference sequence). There are 14 residues in the CDR3. The V and J ends lost 5 bases and 3 bases, in that order; junction bases with no gene match: 7.

V usage is TRBV10-2 and J usage is TRBJ2-3; D is ambiguous. From germline, CDR1 is WSHSY and CDR2 SAAADI. The ends were cut back, 2 bases at V and 14 bases at J, with 11 bases in the middle. The CDR3 consists of 11 residues. Here the CDR3 DNA reads TGCGCCAGCAGTGAGGGAGCATCCTGGTATTTT. It codes for CASSEGASWYF.

V usage is TRBV3-1 (or the pseudogene TRBV3-2) and J usage is TRBJ1-1; a weak D match, TRBD1 (5 bases). The CDR3 runs to 12 residues. V was pared by 4 bases and J by 11 bases, with 14 bases between. The germline V gene has CDR1 LGHDT and CDR2 YNNKEL (reference sequence). CDR3 residues: CASSLPGGEAFF. CDR3 sequence (DNA): TGTGCCAGCAGCCTCCCGGGGGGTGAGGCTTTCTTT.

The CDR3 region has the DNA TGTGCCAGCAGCCTAGGAGGGAACAATCAGCCCCAGCATTTT. As protein: CASSLGGNNQPQHF. The chain combines TRBV5-6 with TRBJ1-5; D ambiguous. Trimming pared 4 bases from V and 3 bases from J, leaving 11 bases between. This CDR3 is built from 14 residues. Germline V gene lookup returns CDR1 SGHDT and CDR2 YYEEEE.

This chain uses TRBV5-6 with TRBJ2-7; 9 nucleotides align to TRBD2. This CDR3 has 17 amino acids. The V gene's germline CDR1 is SGHDT and CDR2 YYEEEE. V lost 2 bases, J lost 0 bases, and 9 bases stayed unmatched. In DNA, the CDR3 is TGTGCCAGCAGCTTTCGTGGGCTAGCGGGGAGCTCCTACGAGCAGTACTTC. It encodes CASSFRGLAGSSYEQYF.

The J gene is TRBJ2-3, the V gene TRBV6-4; D not certain. Trimming took off 7 bases at V and 0 bases at J, with 11 bases between the two ends. Germline V gives CDR1 MRHNA, CDR2 SNTAGT. The CDR3 runs to 14 residues. The CDR3 protein is CASNHRASTDTQYF. As DNA, the CDR3 is TGTGCCAGCAACCACAGAGCTAGCACAGATACGCAGTATTTT.

There are many counts of this clone. This chain connects TRBV9 to TRBJ2-5; D might be TRBD2 (5 bases). Trimming pared 3 bases from V and 5 bases from J, leaving 14 bases between. The CDR3 loop spans 14 amino acids. Germline lookup yields CDR1 SGDLS and CDR2 YYNGEE. CDR3 in DNA: TGTGCCAGCAGCGCTCGAGGAGGTCTCGAGACCCAGTACTTC. This encodes CASSARGGLETQYF.

This rearrangement joins TRBV7-3 to TRBJ2-1; 7 bases agree with TRBD1. The V gene's germline CDR1 is SGHTA and CDR2 FQGTGA. The CDR3 is 15 amino acids. After removal of 5 bases from V and 8 bases from J, the junction contained 12 bases not matched to a gene. The CDR3 spells CASSPGQVLRDEQFF. CDR3 sequence (DNA): TGTGCCAGCAGCCCTGGACAGGTCCTTCGCGATGAGCAGTTCTTC.

The CDR3 DNA sequence: TGTGCCAGCAGCTCGGGACAGGGGTTTAAGCAGTACTTC. It translates to CASSSGQGFKQYF. The rearrangement uses TRBV5-6 and TRBJ2-7; TRBD1 agrees at 10 bases. Trimming removed 3 bases from V and 8 bases from J; junction bases left unmatched: 5. The length of the CDR3 is 13 residues. Germline V gene lookup returns CDR1 SGHDT and CDR2 YYEEEE.

The V and J genes are TRBV5-1 and TRBJ1-3, with D possibly TRBD1 on 5 matching bases. V dropped 4 bases and J dropped 0 bases, with 8 bases sitting between them. Germline-derived CDR1 and CDR2 are SGHRS and YFSETQ. This CDR3 region has 14 residues. The CDR3 loop reads CASSRDYSGNTIYF. In DNA, the CDR3 is TGCGCCAGCAGCCGGGACTACTCTGGAAACACCATATATTTT.

This clone was seen a few times. This chain connects TRBV15 to TRBJ2-1; 7 bases map to TRBD1. Germline V gives CDR1 LNHNV, CDR2 YYDKDF (reference sequence). The ends lost 8 bases at V and 4 bases at J; junction bases unmatched: 8. This CDR3 comprises 14 residues. CDR3 sequence reads: CATAPRTGYNEQFF. For the CDR3, the DNA is TGTGCCACCGCCCCACGGACAGGATACAATGAGCAGTTCTTC.

The V and J genes are TRBV12-5 and TRBJ2-7, with 8 bases lining up with TRBD1. This CDR3 spans 14 amino acids. With 3 bases clipped from V and 7 bases from J, the junction kept 8 bases outside the gene matches. Germline lookup yields CDR1 LGHNT and CDR2 FRNRAP. CDR3 nucleotide sequence: TGTGCTAGTGGTTTAGGGCAGGGGGCGCGGGAGCAGTACTTC. This codes for CASGLGQGAREQYF.

The genes are TRBV27 and TRBJ1-2; the D gene is possibly TRBD1 (6 bases). The CDR3 runs 15 residues. Trimming cost V 5 bases and J 0 bases, with 13 bases left between them. Germline V CDR1 and CDR2: MNHEY, SMNVEV (reference sequence). The CDR3 bases are TGTGCCAGCAGTACCCTAGGACAGCCTAACTATGGCTACACCTTC. This encodes CASSTLGQPNYGYTF.

The V call is TRBV27, the J call TRBJ1-6, with D maybe TRBD1 (5 bases). CDR3 length: 17 amino acids. Trimming took 7 bases from V and 0 from J, leaving 16 bases between them. The germline V gene has CDR1 MNHEY and CDR2 SMNVEV (reference sequence). The CDR3 bases are TGTGCCAGCAAATCAGGGCAGCTTAGCTCCTATAATTCACCCCTCCACTTT. Encoded protein: CASKSGQLSSYNSPLHF.

The chain links TRBV30 to TRBJ1-5, with a weak D call TRBD1 (5 bases). There are 13 residues in the CDR3. Germline values: CDR1 GTSNPN, CDR2 SVGIG (reference sequence). The V end lost 2 bases, the J end lost 2 bases, and 7 bases lay between the germline ends. CDR3 sequence: CAWSKQGNQPQHF. For the CDR3, the DNA is TGTGCCTGGAGTAAACAGGGCAATCAGCCCCAGCATTTT.